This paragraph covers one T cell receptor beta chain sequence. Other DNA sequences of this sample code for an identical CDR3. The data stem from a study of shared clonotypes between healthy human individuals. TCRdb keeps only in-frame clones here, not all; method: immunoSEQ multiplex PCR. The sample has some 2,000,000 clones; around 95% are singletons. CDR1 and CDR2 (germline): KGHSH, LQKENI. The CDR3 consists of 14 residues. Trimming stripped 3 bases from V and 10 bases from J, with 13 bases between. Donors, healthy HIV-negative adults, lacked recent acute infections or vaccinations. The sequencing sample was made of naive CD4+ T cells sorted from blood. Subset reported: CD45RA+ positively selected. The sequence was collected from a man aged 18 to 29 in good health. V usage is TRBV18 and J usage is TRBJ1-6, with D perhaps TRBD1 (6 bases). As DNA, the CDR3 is TGTGCCAGCTCACCGGAGACAGGCGGATCACCCCTCCACTTT. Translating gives CASSPETGGSPLHF. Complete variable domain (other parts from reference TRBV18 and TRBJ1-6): NAGVMQNPRHLVRRRGQEARLRCSPMKGHSHVYWYRQLPEEGLKFMVYLQKENIIDESGMPKERFSAEFPKEGPSILRIQQVVRGDSAAYFCASSPETGGSPLHFGNGTRLTVT.